This T cell receptor (beta chain) originates from a study of cytomegalovirus exposure and HLA in healthy donors. Study context: The study placed over 65% of its approximately 380 genotyped donors in the Caucasian-associated ancestry cluster. Points from the study as a whole: TRBV6-2, TRBV6-3 and some other V segments were unresolvable in 87-base-pair reads. The study listed around 150 cytomegalovirus-associated TCR beta chains.

This clone appeared once. The antigen is unknown. Germline V gene lookup returns CDR1 LNHDA and CDR2 SQIVND (reference sequence). There are 14 residues in the CDR3. Deletions cut 5 bases from V and 7 bases from J, with 18 bases between. PCR used 60 Vbeta primers and 13 Jbeta primers. TCRdb's copy holds only in-frame clones and misses some; the assay was immunoSEQ multiplex PCR. The sample has 180,000 or so clones, over 60% seen once. This clonotype was obtained from a man aged 35-49 years in good health and CMV-seropositive. Sequenced input: PBMCs. The gene calls are TRBV19 and TRBJ2-7, with D perhaps TRBD1 (6 bases). Here the CDR3 DNA reads TGTGCCAGTAGTGCCCAGACAGGTCCACGGGAGCAGTACTTC. This translates into CASSAQTGPREQYF.